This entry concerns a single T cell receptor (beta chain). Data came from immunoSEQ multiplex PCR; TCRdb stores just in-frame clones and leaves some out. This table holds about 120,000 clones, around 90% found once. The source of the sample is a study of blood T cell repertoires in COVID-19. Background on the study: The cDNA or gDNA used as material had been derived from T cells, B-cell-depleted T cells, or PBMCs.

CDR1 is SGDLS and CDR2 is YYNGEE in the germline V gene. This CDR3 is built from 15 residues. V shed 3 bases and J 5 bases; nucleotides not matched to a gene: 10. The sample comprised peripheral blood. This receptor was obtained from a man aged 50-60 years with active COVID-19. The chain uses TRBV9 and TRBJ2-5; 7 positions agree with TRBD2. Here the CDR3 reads CASSAYGGSGETQYF. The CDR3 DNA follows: TGTGCCAGCAGCGCGTACGGGGGGAGCGGGGAGACCCAGTACTTC.